This section outlines one T cell receptor (beta chain) sequence together with its context. Its cognate antigen is unknown. The data originate from a study of PD-L1 blockade in urothelial cancer. Study overall: Blood was subjected to analysis at 3 weeks (second dose) and 6 weeks following treatment start. Findings and caveats of the study: Those with durable benefit had larger increases in tumor-associated blood clones at 3 weeks.

J lost 6 bases, V lost 4 bases, and 8 bases had no gene match. The V gene's germline CDR1 is SGHKS and CDR2 YYEKEE (reference sequence). The CDR3 contains 15 residues. What went into each PCR as a spike was synthetic TCR analog templates. TCRdb keeps only in-frame clones here, not all; method: immunoSEQ multiplex PCR. The profile shows about 82,000 clones, roughly 82% of them singletons. Locally advanced or metastatic urothelial carcinoma was diagnosed in the patients. The clonotype comes from a man in his 70s with urothelial cancer. This chain joins TRBV5-5 and TRBJ2-4; 9 positions agree with TRBD2. This specimen was PBMCs, taken around atezolizumab (anti-PD-L1) treatment. The DNA of the CDR3 is TGTGCCAGCAGCACCGGGACTAGCCGAGGAAACATTCAGTACTTC. This translates into CASSTGTSRGNIQYF.